This section outlines one T cell receptor beta chain sequence together with its context. Antigen specificity is unknown. A TCRbeta library incorporating unique molecular identifiers was prepared. TCRdb re-called the PCR reads through MiXCR, storing one row per CDR3 protein. The sample has approximately 230,000 distinct CDR3 sequences, roughly a quarter seen once; the top ten hold about 5%. The data are from a study of T-cell reconstitution after alpha-beta-depleted transplantation in children. The study's findings and limits: The origin of alpha-beta T cells about two months after transplant was reportedly several hundred expanded graft clones. It was newly produced T cells that mostly accounted for T-cell counts and diversity one year after transplant.

The CDR3 extends over 12 amino acids. V was trimmed by 7 bases and J by 4 bases, leaving 7 bases between them. The genes are TRBV12-3 or TRBV12-4 and TRBJ2-2; possible D gene TRBD2, 5 bases. The source material was PBMCs, mostly from graft donor cells, sampled 360 days after TCRalphabeta/CD19-depleted stem cell transplant. The sequence was collected from a female patient aged 2-9 years who had a stem cell transplant for congenital amegakaryocytic thrombocytopenia, so the T cells may come from the graft donor. CDR3 sequence reads: CASIRGTGELFF. DNA for the CDR3: TGTGCCAGCATACGGGGCACCGGGGAGCTGTTTTTT.